This entry lists 16 T cell receptor beta chains sequenced from one sample in a study of blood T cell repertoires in COVID-19. The repertoire was sequenced with immunoSEQ multiplex PCR; TCRdb's copy has only in-frame clones and lacks some. The sample shows 250,000 to 300,000 clones, 91% of them seen only once. Material: PBMCs or T cells enriched from blood (not recorded which). The receptors here all came from a human donor in a cohort exposed to, infected with or recovered from COVID-19 (not recorded which). The donor label of this sample is uncertain.

This rearrangement joins TRBV3-1 (or the pseudogene TRBV3-2) to TRBJ1-3; 8 bases are shared with TRBD1. CDR3 length equals 16 residues. The V gene's germline CDR1 is LGHDT and CDR2 YNNKEL (reference sequence). The junction had 5 bases not matched to a gene; V was cut back by 4 bases and J by 0 bases. The CDR3 is CASSLWTGSSGNTIYF. The CDR3 nucleotides are TGTGCCAGCAGCCTATGGACAGGGAGCTCTGGAAACACCATATATTTT.

The rearrangement joins TRBV3-1 (or the pseudogene TRBV3-2) to TRBJ2-7, with 7 bases fitting TRBD2. The CDR3 runs to 16 residues. Looked up from germline, CDR1 is LGHDT and CDR2 is YNNKEL (reference sequence). After removal of 4 bases from V and 5 bases from J, the junction contained 14 bases not matched to a gene. The CDR3 DNA reads as TGTGCCAGCAGCCTACAGGCGGGCACGGGAGGCGACGAGCAGTACTTC. Its translation: CASSLQAGTGGDEQYF.

The J gene is TRBJ2-1, the V gene TRBV19; TRBD2 is a possible D gene (7 bases). The V end was cut by 3 bases, the J end by 6 bases, with 12 bases between. Germline lookup yields CDR1 LNHDA and CDR2 SQIVND (reference sequence). The CDR3 runs to 14 residues. The CDR3 here is CASSIRGAGNEQFF. The CDR3 nucleotides are TGTGCCAGTAGTATTCGGGGGGCAGGCAATGAGCAGTTCTTC.

The rearrangement joins TRBV7-2 to TRBJ1-1; no clear D. The CDR3 has 13 residues. CDR1 is SGHTA and CDR2 is FQGNSA in the germline V gene. Trimming removed 5 bases at V and 2 bases at J, with 9 bases between. CDR3 bases: TGTGCCAGCAGCCCGGCGGGAAACACTGAAGCTTTCTTT. This translates into CASSPAGNTEAFF.

The gene calls are TRBV3-1 (or the pseudogene TRBV3-2) and TRBJ1-1, with 10 bases that match TRBD1. The germline gives CDR1 LGHDT, CDR2 YNNKEL (reference sequence). J was trimmed by 3 bases and V by 4 bases; bases with no gene match: 14. The CDR3 has 18 amino acids. CDR3 sequence reads: CASSLWTGGKVEDTEAFF. CDR3 sequence (DNA): TGTGCCAGCAGCCTTTGGACAGGGGGTAAGGTCGAGGACACTGAAGCTTTCTTT.

The V gene is TRBV4-1, the J gene TRBJ1-2; 7 bases fit TRBD1. Germline lookup yields CDR1 MGHRA and CDR2 YSYEKL. The CDR3 is made up of 14 amino acids. V dropped 1 base and J dropped 8; count of bases not matched to a gene: 7. This CDR3 reads CASSQVTGAEGYTF. In DNA form, the CDR3 reads TGCGCCAGCAGCCAAGTTACAGGGGCAGAGGGCTACACCTTC.

This clone occurred a few times. The rearrangement uses TRBV25-1 and TRBJ1-3; D not resolved. From germline, CDR1 is MGHDK and CDR2 SYGVNS. The CDR3 length is 14 residues. The ends were cut back, 2 bases at V and 0 bases at J, with 5 bases in the middle. CDR3 in DNA: TGTGCCAGCAGTGAAGAGCGCTCTGGAAACACCATATATTTT. Translated: CASSEERSGNTIYF.

The chain carries TRBV5-1 and TRBJ1-2; 9 bases fit TRBD1. V was pared by 4 bases and J by 5 bases, with 12 bases of the junction left unmatched. The CDR3 has 16 residues. Germline loops: CDR1 SGHRS, CDR2 YFSETQ. The CDR3 reads CASSPGTGKVRYGYTF. The CDR3 bases are TGCGCCAGCAGCCCTGGGACAGGGAAGGTTCGGTATGGCTACACCTTC.

This clone has a single count. The gene calls are TRBV3-1 (or the pseudogene TRBV3-2) and TRBJ1-2; D uncertain. V lost 3 bases and J 8 bases, leaving 13 bases between the germline ends. CDR3 length equals 13 residues. CDR1 is LGHDT and CDR2 is YNNKEL in the germline V gene (reference sequence). CDR3: CASSHSSRAGYTF. CDR3 DNA sequence: TGTGCCAGCAGCCACAGTTCGAGGGCAGGCTACACCTTC.

The chain employs TRBV19 and TRBJ1-1; 8 positions match TRBD1. With 8 bases clipped from V and 5 bases from J, the junction kept 4 bases outside the gene matches. Germline CDR1 and CDR2: LNHDA and SQIVND (reference sequence). This CDR3 contains 12 residues. CDR3 in amino acids: CASGDRRTEAFF. CDR3 sequence (DNA): TGTGCCAGTGGGGACAGGAGGACTGAAGCTTTCTTT.

This chain uses TRBV9 with TRBJ1-1; D unresolved. The germline CDR1 and CDR2 sequences are SGDLS and YYNGEE. V was trimmed by 3 bases and J by 0 bases, leaving 3 bases between them. The CDR3 consists of 12 residues. The CDR3 region is CASSDMNTEAFF. The CDR3, as DNA: TGTGCCAGCAGCGATATGAACACTGAAGCTTTCTTT. The full variable domain, rest sourced from reference TRBV9 and TRBJ1-1, is DSGVTQTPKHLITATGQRVTLRCSPRSGDLSVYWYQQSLDQGLQFLIQYYNGEERAKGNILERFSAQQFPDLHSELNLSSLELGDSALYFCASSDMNTEAFFGQGTRLTVV.

V gene TRBV4-1 combines with J gene TRBJ1-2; 11 bases agree with TRBD1. The CDR3 contains 15 residues. V shed 5 bases and J 3 bases; nucleotides not matched to a gene: 5. Looked up from germline, CDR1 is MGHRA and CDR2 is YSYEKL. This CDR3 reads CASSTGQGADYGYTF. CDR3 DNA sequence: TGCGCCAGCAGCACCGGACAGGGGGCGGACTATGGCTACACCTTC.

This clone was counted between two and nine times. V gene TRBV7-3 combines with J gene TRBJ2-5; TRBD1 matches at 10 bases. J was trimmed by 5 bases and V by 1 base; bases with no gene match: 13. CDR1 SGHTA and CDR2 FQGTGA come from the germline V gene. This CDR3 is 18 amino acids long. CDR3 loop: CASSLIRVVDRGDETQYF. CDR3 coding DNA: TGTGCCAGCAGCTTAATAAGGGTTGTGGACAGGGGGGATGAGACCCAGTACTTC.

The chain recombines TRBV7-9 with TRBJ1-5, with 7 nucleotides matching TRBD1. The V gene's germline CDR1 is SEHNR and CDR2 FQNEAQ (reference sequence). CDR3 length equals 12 residues. Losses at the gene ends were 5 bases for V and 7 bases for J; bases not matched to a gene: 2. The chain's CDR3 is CASSRGGQPQHF. For the CDR3, the DNA is TGTGCCAGCAGCCGAGGGGGCCAGCCCCAGCATTTT.

The rearrangement uses TRBV18 and TRBJ2-2; 13 bases are shared with TRBD2. J was trimmed by 1 base and V by 0 bases; bases with no gene match: 8. CDR1 KGHSH and CDR2 LQKENI come from the germline V gene. The CDR3 extends over 20 amino acids. The CDR3 DNA reads TGTGCCAGCTCACCACCGTGGACTAGCGGGGGCCAGATGAACACCGGGGAGCTGTTTTTT. Protein product: CASSPPWTSGGQMNTGELFF.

This chain connects TRBV30 to TRBJ2-2, with unresolved D. The CDR3 loop spans 13 amino acids. Trimming cost V 0 bases and J 6 bases, with 8 bases left between them. The germline V gene encodes CDR1 GTSNPN and CDR2 SVGIG (reference sequence). CDR3 in DNA: TGTGCCTGGAGTGTTGGCGGAGCCGGGGAGCTGTTTTTT. It translates to CAWSVGGAGELFF.